Below, 23 T cell receptor beta chains from the same sample are listed, as sequenced in a study of T cells after yellow fever vaccination. TCRdb passed the 5' RACE reads through MiXCR, listing each CDR3 protein once. The table records approximately 300,000 distinct CDR3 sequences, roughly a tenth of them present only once. The sequenced sample was CD4+ T cells sorted from PBMCs, obtained 45 days after the yellow fever booster vaccination. Receptors originate from a young man who received the YFV17D yellow fever vaccine.

The V call is TRBV5-1, the J call TRBJ1-4; the D gene is possibly TRBD1 (6 bases). Germline CDR1 reads SGHRS; CDR2 reads YFSETQ. There are 15 residues in the CDR3. V was pared by 5 bases and J by 5 bases, with 16 bases between. The DNA for the CDR3 is TGCGCCAGCAGAGAAGAGGGACAAGGAAATGAAAAACTGTTTTTT. Translated: CASREEGQGNEKLFF.

The chain couples TRBV5-1 to TRBJ1-6, with D possibly being TRBD1 (6 bases). V was trimmed by 5 bases and J by 7 bases, leaving 13 bases between them. CDR3 length: 14 residues. Germline CDR1 SGHRS, CDR2 YFSETQ. CDR3 sequence: CASRGAQGNSPLHF. CDR3 nucleotide sequence: TGCGCCAGCAGGGGGGCTCAGGGCAATTCACCCCTCCACTTT.

The chain couples TRBV5-6 to TRBJ2-5, with 14 bases lining up with TRBD2. The CDR3 is made up of 15 amino acids. V lost 7 bases and J lost 4; bases outside the gene matches: 6. Germline V lookup: CDR1 SGHDT, CDR2 YYEEEE. CDR3 region: CASWTSGGSRETQYF. DNA of the CDR3: TGTGCCAGCTGGACTAGCGGGGGGTCGAGAGAGACCCAGTACTTC.

This clonotype has more than one count but fewer than ten. V and J are TRBV9 and TRBJ2-7; TRBD1 matches at 8 bases. J gave up 6 bases and V 0 bases, and 11 bases lay outside the gene matches. Germline loops: CDR1 SGDLS, CDR2 YYNGEE. CDR3 size: 16 residues. DNA of the CDR3: TGTGCCAGCAGCGTAGAGGTTGGACAGGGCACCCCCGAGCAGTACTTC. Translation: CASSVEVGQGTPEQYF. The full variable domain, in which reference TRBV9 and TRBJ2-7 provide the parts outside the CDR3, is DSGVTQTPKHLITATGQRVTLRCSPRSGDLSVYWYQQSLDQGLQFLIQYYNGEERAKGNILERFSAQQFPDLHSELNLSSLELGDSALYFCASSVEVGQGTPEQYFGPGTRLTVT.

This clonotype showed up many times. This chain links TRBV5-1 with TRBJ2-3; 13 bases are a match to TRBD2. With V trimmed by 6 bases and J by 4 bases, 5 bases remained unmatched. This CDR3 has 15 amino acids. Germline CDR1 SGHRS, CDR2 YFSETQ. The CDR3 DNA reads TGCGCCAGCACTCCACTAGCGGGGGGGCCAGATACGCAGTATTTT. Its translation: CASTPLAGGPDTQYF.

CDR3 coding DNA: TGTGCCAGCAGTGAACAGGGGTTCCTCTACGAGCAGTACGTC. It codes for CASSEQGFLYEQYV. The chain has TRBV2 and TRBJ2-7, with a tentative D call TRBD1 (6 bases). CDR1 SNHLY and CDR2 FYNNEI come from the germline V gene. The length of the CDR3 is 14 residues. Trimming shortened V by 2 bases and J by 3 bases, and 11 bases separated the two germline ends.

This clonotype occurred a few times. V is TRBV5-1 and J is TRBJ1-1; perhaps TRBD1 as D (6 bases). Germline V CDR1 and CDR2: SGHRS, YFSETQ. The CDR3 extends over 15 amino acids. V was cut by 4 bases and J by 1 base, with 14 bases left in between. As DNA, the CDR3 is TGCGCCAGCAGCCATACGGAAGGGGGGAACACTGAAGCTTTCTTT. It is translated as CASSHTEGGNTEAFF.

A few counts support this clonotype. V is TRBV7-2 and J is TRBJ1-3; D call uncertain. V was clipped by 3 bases and J by 0 bases, with 12 bases between them. CDR3 length: 16 residues. Per germline, CDR1 SGHTA and CDR2 FQGNSA. CDR3 DNA sequence: TGTGCCAGCAGCTTGGTACACCCGAGCTCTGGAAACACCATATATTTT. Protein product: CASSLVHPSSGNTIYF.

The gene calls are TRBV4-1 and TRBJ2-2, with 10 bases aligning to TRBD2. V lost 5 bases and J lost 6; bases outside the gene matches: 9. The CDR3 contains 16 residues. Germline CDR1 reads MGHRA; CDR2 reads YSYEKL. CDR3 amino acids: CASSYEPSGGPGELFF. The CDR3 DNA reads as TGCGCCAGCAGCTATGAACCTAGCGGGGGCCCCGGGGAGCTGTTTTTT.

The rearrangement joins TRBV15 to TRBJ1-5, with unresolved D. Trimming took off 0 bases at V and 4 bases at J, with 10 bases between the two ends. CDR1 LNHNV and CDR2 YYDKDF come from the germline V gene (reference sequence). This CDR3 is built from 15 residues. CDR3 nucleotides: TGTGCCACCAGCAGAGATCCAACAGCTAATCAGCCCCAGCATTTT. This sequence encodes CATSRDPTANQPQHF.

In this sample, this clonotype turned up a few times. The rearrangement uses TRBV2 and TRBJ2-3; no definite D call. From germline, CDR1 is SNHLY and CDR2 FYNNEI. This CDR3 contains 13 residues. With 11 bases removed from V and 2 bases from J, the gap between germline ends came to 14 bases. CDR3 amino acids: CARAYRPTDTQYF. The CDR3 DNA reads TGTGCCCGCGCCTATCGGCCCACAGATACGCAGTATTTT.

This clonotype was counted many times. The V and J genes are TRBV18 and TRBJ2-3; weak D call: TRBD2 (6 bases). CDR1 is KGHSH, CDR2 LQKENI, per germline. The V end was cut by 1 base, the J end by 2 bases, with 16 bases between. This CDR3 comprises 17 residues. The CDR3 coding sequence is TGTGCCAGCTCACCACACGTAGCAGGAGGGACCACAGATACGCAGTATTTT. This sequence encodes CASSPHVAGGTTDTQYF.

The CDR3 is CASSAGQSMEQFF. In DNA form, the CDR3 reads TGTGCCAGCAGCGCCGGACAGTCAATGGAGCAGTTCTTC. This chain uses TRBV5-4 with TRBJ2-1; D might be TRBD1 (6 bases). The CDR3 is 13 residues long. Germline CDR1 reads SGHNT; CDR2 reads YYREEE (reference sequence). The V and J ends lost 4 bases and 10 bases respectively, with 15 bases between them.

The gene calls are TRBV7-6 and TRBJ1-5; D is undetermined. CDR1 is SGHVS and CDR2 is FNYEAQ in the germline V gene. The CDR3 runs 14 residues. V lost 5 bases to trimming and J lost 2 bases, with 10 bases between them. This CDR3 is CASSPSRGNQPQHF. The CDR3 DNA reads TGTGCCAGCAGCCCATCGAGGGGCAATCAGCCCCAGCATTTT.

V and J are TRBV18 and TRBJ2-1; perhaps D is TRBD1 or TRBD2 (5 bases each). The V and J ends lost 3 bases and 8 bases respectively, with 8 bases between them. This CDR3 has 12 residues. The germline V gene has CDR1 KGHSH and CDR2 LQKENI. CDR3 residues: CASSPLGDEQFF. In DNA form, the CDR3 reads TGTGCCAGCTCACCGTTGGGGGATGAGCAGTTCTTC. The whole variable domain, remainder taken from reference TRBV18 and TRBJ2-1, is NAGVMQNPRHLVRRRGQEARLRCSPMKGHSHVYWYRQLPEEGLKFMVYLQKENIIDESGMPKERFSAEFPKEGPSILRIQQVVRGDSAAYFCASSPLGDEQFFGPGTRLTVL.

This clonotype has ten or more counts. The V call is TRBV7-6, the J call TRBJ2-2; 9 bases map to TRBD1. V trimming: 5 bases; J trimming: 1 base; junction bases outside the gene matches: 5. The germline gives CDR1 SGHVS, CDR2 FNYEAQ. The CDR3 contains 16 residues. The CDR3 sequence is CASSPGTGRNTGELFF. Written as DNA, the CDR3 is TGTGCCAGCAGCCCCGGGACAGGGAGGAACACCGGGGAGCTGTTTTTT.

The chain uses TRBV7-8 and TRBJ2-7, with D unclear. The CDR3 length is 15 residues. Germline V CDR1 and CDR2: SGHVS, FQNEAQ. The V gene lost 5 bases and the J gene lost 2 bases, with 16 bases spanning the gap. The chain's CDR3 is CASSPGPRLPYEQYF. In nucleotides, the CDR3 is TGTGCCAGCAGCCCCGGACCACGACTGCCCTACGAGCAGTACTTC.

This clonotype occurred many times. The chain has TRBV29-1 and TRBJ2-1; D unclear. Germline V CDR1 and CDR2: SQVTM, ANQGSEA. V was clipped by 5 bases and J by 7 bases, with 12 bases between them. The CDR3 extends over 12 amino acids. This CDR3 reads CSVSQYGNEQFF. The DNA for the CDR3 is TGCAGCGTTTCCCAGTACGGGAATGAGCAGTTCTTC.

This clonotype was seen a few times. J is TRBJ2-2 and V is TRBV21-1; TRBD1 is the table's D call and was not checked against the DNA. TRBV21-1 counts as a pseudogene. This CDR3 contains 15 residues. CDR3 DNA sequence: TGTGCCAGCAGCTTACGACAGGAAAACACCGGGGAGCTGTTTTTT. Translated: CASSLRQENTGELFF.

In its sample, this clonotype was seen many times. V is TRBV5-1 and J is TRBJ2-1; 9 bases align to TRBD2. The CDR3 covers 18 residues. V was pared by 1 base and J by 0 bases, with 8 bases of the junction left unmatched. Germline V lookup: CDR1 SGHRS, CDR2 YFSETQ. The CDR3 sequence is CASSLPAGGFNSYNEQFF. The DNA for the CDR3 is TGCGCCAGCAGCTTGCCAGCGGGGGGCTTTAACTCCTACAATGAGCAGTTCTTC.

The J gene is TRBJ1-1, the V gene TRBV19; D is unclear. V was clipped by 3 bases and J by 4 bases, with 9 bases between them. The CDR3 has 13 amino acids. The germline V gene encodes CDR1 LNHDA and CDR2 SQIVND (reference sequence). Written as DNA, the CDR3 is TGTGCCAGTAGTATCGTGGTTGGCACTGAAGCTTTCTTT. Translation gives CASSIVVGTEAFF.

Only one count was recorded for this clonotype. The CDR3 DNA reads TGTGCCAGCAGCCCCGGGGACACGGCTGGCTACACCTTC. Encoded protein: CASSPGDTAGYTF. The chain combines TRBV9 with TRBJ1-2; D is possibly TRBD1 (6 bases). Looked up from germline, CDR1 is SGDLS and CDR2 is YYNGEE. The CDR3 is made up of 13 amino acids. V was pared by 4 bases and J by 7 bases, with 14 bases between. The entire variable domain, with the rest obtained from reference TRBV9 and TRBJ1-2, is as follows: DSGVTQTPKHLITATGQRVTLRCSPRSGDLSVYWYQQSLDQGLQFLIQYYNGEERAKGNILERFSAQQFPDLHSELNLSSLELGDSALYFCASSPGDTAGYTFGSGTRLTVV.

The table lists this clonotype with many counts. The chain uses TRBV7-9 and TRBJ2-3; D not resolved. Between the trimmed V and J ends, which lost 1 base and 5 bases, there was a span of 7 bases. The length of the CDR3 is 13 residues. The germline V gene has CDR1 SEHNR and CDR2 FQNEAQ (reference sequence). The DNA of the CDR3 is TGTGCCAGCAGCTTAGTAGATGTAGATACGCAGTATTTT. It codes for CASSLVDVDTQYF.